These 13 T cell receptor beta chains were all obtained from the same sample, sequenced in a study of blood T cell repertoires in COVID-19. The data were produced by immunoSEQ multiplex PCR, yet TCRdb's version contains in-frame clones alone and is incomplete. The sample contains roughly 190,000 clones, approximately 91% of which appear only once. Sequenced sample: PBMCs or T cells enriched from blood (not recorded which). These receptors were obtained from a woman in her late teens or twenties who had recovered from COVID-19.

The V gene is TRBV2, the J gene TRBJ2-5; 10 bases fit TRBD2. This CDR3 is built from 13 residues. Trimming removed 11 bases from V and 5 bases from J; junction bases left unmatched: 8. Germline V gene lookup returns CDR1 SNHLY and CDR2 FYNNEI. The CDR3 coding sequence is TGTGCCGGAGGAGGGGGACTAGCGGAGACCCAGTACTTC. Residues: CAGGGGLAETQYF.

V usage is TRBV6-5 and J usage is TRBJ2-5; 14 bases map to TRBD2. The CDR3 covers 15 residues. V gave up 7 bases and J gave up 5 bases; unmatched junction bases: 6. Germline assignment: CDR1 MNHEY and CDR2 SVGAGI. The CDR3 here is CASTGTSGRAETQYF. As DNA, the CDR3 is TGTGCCAGCACGGGGACTAGCGGGAGAGCGGAGACCCAGTACTTC.

The V gene is TRBV10-3, the J gene TRBJ2-3, with 8 bases aligning to TRBD2. The CDR3 totals 14 residues. Trimming at V came to 6 bases and at J to 2 bases, leaving 4 bases not matched to a gene. The germline CDR1 and CDR2 sequences are ENHRY and SYGVKD. In DNA form, the CDR3 reads TGTGCCATCAGGGCCGGGAGGGACACAGATACGCAGTATTTT. It codes for CAIRAGRDTDTQYF.

This chain joins TRBV7-9 and TRBJ2-1, with D perhaps matching TRBD2 (6 bases). The CDR3 is made up of 16 amino acids. Trimming shortened V by 1 base and J by 0 bases, and 10 bases separated the two germline ends. Germline V gene data show CDR1 as SEHNR and CDR2 as FQNEAQ (reference sequence). The CDR3 DNA is TGTGCCAGCAGCTTAGTGACTAGTTTCTCCTACAATGAGCAGTTCTTC. This codes for CASSLVTSFSYNEQFF.

This chain links TRBV24-1 with TRBJ2-1; D gene unclear. V lost 1 base to trimming and J lost 6 bases, with 9 bases between them. Germline V gives CDR1 KGHDR, CDR2 SFDVKD. The CDR3 length is 14 residues. The CDR3 loop is CATSDLTTTNEQFF. CDR3 nucleotides: TGTGCCACCAGTGATTTAACCACAACCAATGAGCAGTTCTTC.

The chain employs TRBV30 and TRBJ2-5; TRBD1 matches at 8 bases. The CDR3 consists of 15 residues. Germline lookup yields CDR1 GTSNPN and CDR2 SVGIG (reference sequence). The ends lost 0 bases at V and 3 bases at J; junction bases unmatched: 6. The CDR3 nucleotides read TGTGCCTGGAGTGTTGGGGCAGGGGGCGAAGAGACCCAGTACTTC. Its translation is CAWSVGAGGEETQYF.

V and J are TRBV2 and TRBJ2-1; possibly TRBD2 for D (5 bases). Trimming cost V 1 base and J 8 bases, with 15 bases left between them. The CDR3 length is 15 residues. Germline CDR1 and CDR2: SNHLY and FYNNEI. Here the CDR3 reads CASSEGRGRVHEQFF. As DNA, the CDR3 is TGTGCCAGCAGTGAAGGCCGGGGTAGGGTCCATGAGCAGTTCTTC.

The rearrangement uses TRBV5-1 and TRBJ1-1, with TRBD1 matching 9 bases. After removal of 5 bases from V and 5 bases from J, the junction contained 7 bases not matched to a gene. The CDR3 covers 14 residues. CDR1 is SGHRS, CDR2 YFSETQ, per germline. CDR3 DNA sequence: TGCGCCAGCAGTACCGGGACAGGGCAGACTGAAGCTTTCTTT. Its protein is CASSTGTGQTEAFF.

This sequence joins TRBV28 and TRBJ1-2; D is perhaps TRBD1 (5 bases). Trimming removed 5 bases from V and 0 bases from J, with 10 bases in between. Germline V gene sequence: CDR1 MDHEN, CDR2 SYDVKM. The CDR3 runs 14 residues. The CDR3 loop is CASSPGLANYGYTF. As DNA, the CDR3 is TGTGCCAGCAGTCCAGGGTTAGCTAACTATGGCTACACCTTC.

This chain joins TRBV11-2 and TRBJ2-1; D is ambiguous. Germline CDR1 reads SGHAT; CDR2 reads FQNNGV. The CDR3 totals 15 residues. V gave up 7 bases and J gave up 3 bases, with 16 bases separating them. CDR3 DNA sequence: TGTGCCAGCACCACGTTAGGCGGCTACTACAATGAGCAGTTCTTC. Its protein product is CASTTLGGYYNEQFF.

This chain joins TRBV10-2 and TRBJ2-5; 11 nucleotides agree with TRBD2. The germline V gene has CDR1 WSHSY and CDR2 SAAADI. J gave up 5 bases and V 5 bases, and 4 bases lay outside the gene matches. The CDR3 is 14 residues long. Written as DNA, the CDR3 is TGCGCCAGCAGTTTAGCGGGGGGGGTGGAGACCCAGTACTTC. Its protein is CASSLAGGVETQYF.

V and J are TRBV11-2 and TRBJ1-6; the D gene is possibly TRBD1 (5 bases). Germline V gene sequence: CDR1 SGHAT, CDR2 FQNNGV. V was clipped by 5 bases and J by 10 bases, with 15 bases between them. The CDR3 is 14 amino acids. CDR3 in amino acids: CASSPRQGGSPLHF. The CDR3 bases are TGTGCCAGCAGCCCCCGTCAGGGTGGATCACCCCTCCACTTT.

This clone was seen many times. The chain is built from TRBV29-1 and TRBJ2-1; possibly TRBD2 for D (5 bases). Germline V gene lookup returns CDR1 SQVTM and CDR2 ANQGSEA. This CDR3 has 12 residues. The germline V and J ends were trimmed by 2 bases and 5 bases, with 7 bases remaining between them. CDR3 in amino acids: CSVEPSHNEQFF. The CDR3 region has the DNA TGCAGCGTTGAACCTAGCCACAATGAGCAGTTCTTC.